In this sample, the clone carrying this T cell receptor beta chain turned up once. Generated by immunoSEQ multiplex PCR, the TCRdb table keeps only in-frame clones and is missing some. The sample carries about 400,000 clones, roughly 86% recorded once. The germline gives CDR1 SGHNT, CDR2 YYREEE (reference sequence). The ends lost 4 bases at V and 5 bases at J; junction bases unmatched: 15. This CDR3 has 18 residues. The data originate from a study of blood T cell repertoires in COVID-19. Sample: PBMCs or T cells enriched from blood (not recorded which). The rearrangement uses TRBV5-4 and TRBJ2-1, with TRBD2 identical over 10 bases. This TCR was recovered from a woman in her forties with acute COVID-19. CDR3 sequence (DNA): TGTGCCAGCAGCCGCGGCGGAAGCGGGGGGGGCCAGAACAATGAGCAGTTCTTC. Protein product: CASSRGGSGGGQNNEQFF.